The source of this T cell receptor (beta chain) is a study of shared clonotypes between healthy human individuals. The wider study: Donors consisted of two women and three men between 18 and 49.

Only in-frame clones appear in the TCRdb table, and some are missing; sequencing was by immunoSEQ multiplex PCR. The sample lists more than 450,000 clones, less than 85% occurring once. From germline, CDR1 is SGHVS and CDR2 FNYEAQ. The length of the CDR3 is 15 residues. V lost 2 bases and J lost 5; bases outside the gene matches: 6. Study-level points and caveats: Apart from blood, nothing was sampled; tissue repertoires likely differ. Investigators expected sequencing depth to affect clonotype sharing among donors.

Regarding this clone: The antigen is unknown.

This TCR came from a woman between 40 and 50 years old in good health. Some clones in this sample may be carry-over from other donors' samples. Sample: PBMCs. The V and J genes are TRBV7-6 and TRBJ1-5; the match to TRBD1 covers 7 bases. The CDR3 here is CASSLWAGGDQPQHF. CDR3 DNA: TGTGCCAGCAGCTTATGGGCAGGGGGTGATCAGCCCCAGCATTTT. Based on the CDR3 plus reference TRBV7-6 and TRBJ1-5, the full variable domain is GAGVSQSPRYKVTKRGQDVALRCDPISGHVSLYWYRQALGQGPEFLTYFNYEAQQDKSGLPNDRFSAERPEGSISTLTIQRTEQRDSAMYRCASSLWAGGDQPQHFGDGTRLSIL.